This T cell receptor beta chain appears in the sequencing data of a study of blood T cell repertoires in COVID-19. For the study at large: The cDNA or gDNA used as material had been derived from T cells, B-cell-depleted T cells, or PBMCs.

Cohort placement rested on clinical history that participants reported themselves. The CDR3 runs 17 residues. In germline, CDR1 is KGHSH, CDR2 LQKENI. As regards this clone: An end of the junction does not agree with germline; a read error may underlie this.

Original data processing: How many nucleated cells were present was estimated from reference gene primer amplification. Profiled with immunoSEQ multiplex PCR; TCRdb holds only in-frame clones, not every one. The D gene and trimming were derived from the DNA, and the V and J assignments and clone size from that table. In the table there are more than 300,000 clones, around 92% of which are singletons. Sequences were obtained from PBMCs or T cells enriched from blood (not recorded which). The J gene is TRBJ1-5, the V gene TRBV18; TRBD1 matches at 7 bases. The TCR was taken from a woman aged 25 to 45 who had recovered from COVID-19. CDR3 sequence (DNA): TGTGCCAGCTCACCTTCCTCGACAGGGATTAGCGATCAGCCCCAGCATTTT. Protein product: CASSPSSTGISDQPQHF.